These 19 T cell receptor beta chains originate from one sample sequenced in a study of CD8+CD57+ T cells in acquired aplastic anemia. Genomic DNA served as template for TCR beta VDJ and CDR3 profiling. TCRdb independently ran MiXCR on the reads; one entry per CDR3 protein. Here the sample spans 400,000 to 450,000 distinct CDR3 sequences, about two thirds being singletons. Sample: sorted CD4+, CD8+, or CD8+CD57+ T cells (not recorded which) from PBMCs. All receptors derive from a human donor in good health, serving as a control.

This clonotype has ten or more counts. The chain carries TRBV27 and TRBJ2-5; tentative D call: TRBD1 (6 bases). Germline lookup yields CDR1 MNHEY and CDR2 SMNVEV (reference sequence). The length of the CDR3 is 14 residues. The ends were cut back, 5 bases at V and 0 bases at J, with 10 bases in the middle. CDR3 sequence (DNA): TGTGCCAGCAGTCCGACAGGTTACCAAGAGACCCAGTACTTC. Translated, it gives CASSPTGYQETQYF.

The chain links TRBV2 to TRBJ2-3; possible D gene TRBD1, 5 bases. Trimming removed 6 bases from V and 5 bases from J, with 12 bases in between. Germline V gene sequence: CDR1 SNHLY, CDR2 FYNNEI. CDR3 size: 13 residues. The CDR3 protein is CASSFEGVDTQYF. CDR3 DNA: TGTGCCAGCAGCTTCGAAGGGGTAGATACGCAGTATTTT. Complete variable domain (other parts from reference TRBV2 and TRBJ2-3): EPEVTQTPSHQVTQMGQEVILRCVPISNHLYFYWYRQILGQKVEFLVSFYNNEISEKSEIFDDQFSVERPDGSNFTLKIRSTKLEDSAMYFCASSFEGVDTQYFGPGTRLTVL.

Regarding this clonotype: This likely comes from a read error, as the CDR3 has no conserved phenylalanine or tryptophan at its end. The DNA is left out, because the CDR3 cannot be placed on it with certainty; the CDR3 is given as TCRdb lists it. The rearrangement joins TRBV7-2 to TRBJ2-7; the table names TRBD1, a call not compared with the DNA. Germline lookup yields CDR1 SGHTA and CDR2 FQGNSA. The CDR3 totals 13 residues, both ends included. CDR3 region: CASSRSGWDAGDL.

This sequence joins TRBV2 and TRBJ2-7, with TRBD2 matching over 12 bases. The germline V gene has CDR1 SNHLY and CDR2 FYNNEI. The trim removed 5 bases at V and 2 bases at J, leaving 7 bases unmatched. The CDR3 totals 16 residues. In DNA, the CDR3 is TGTGCCAGCAGTTCCGGGACTAGCGGGTCGGCCTACGAGCAGTACTTC. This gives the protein CASSSGTSGSAYEQYF.

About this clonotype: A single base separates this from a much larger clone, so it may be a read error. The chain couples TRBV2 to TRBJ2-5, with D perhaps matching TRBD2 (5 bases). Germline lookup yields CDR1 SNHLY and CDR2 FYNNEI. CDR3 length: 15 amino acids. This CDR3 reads CANSKEMAGPETQYF. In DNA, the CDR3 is TGTGCCAACAGTAAAGAGATGGCGGGTCCAGAGACCCAGTACTTC.

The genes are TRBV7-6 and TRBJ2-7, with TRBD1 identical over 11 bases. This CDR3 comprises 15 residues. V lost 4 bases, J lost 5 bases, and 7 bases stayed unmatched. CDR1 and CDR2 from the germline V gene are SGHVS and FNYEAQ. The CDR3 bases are TGTGCCAGCAGCTCCGGGGTGGACAGGGGGCACGAGCAGTACTTC. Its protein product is CASSSGVDRGHEQYF.

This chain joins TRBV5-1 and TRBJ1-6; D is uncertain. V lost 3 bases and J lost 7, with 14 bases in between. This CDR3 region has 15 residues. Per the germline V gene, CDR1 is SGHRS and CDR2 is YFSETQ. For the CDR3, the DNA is TGCGCCAGCAGCTGGACTGGGAACACGAATTCACCCCTCCACTTT. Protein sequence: CASSWTGNTNSPLHF.

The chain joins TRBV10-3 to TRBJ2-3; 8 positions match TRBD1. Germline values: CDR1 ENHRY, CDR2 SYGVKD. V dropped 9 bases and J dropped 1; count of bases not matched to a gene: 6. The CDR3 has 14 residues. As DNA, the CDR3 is TGTGCCATGAGCCCGGACAGGGGCACAGATACGCAGTATTTT. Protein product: CAMSPDRGTDTQYF.

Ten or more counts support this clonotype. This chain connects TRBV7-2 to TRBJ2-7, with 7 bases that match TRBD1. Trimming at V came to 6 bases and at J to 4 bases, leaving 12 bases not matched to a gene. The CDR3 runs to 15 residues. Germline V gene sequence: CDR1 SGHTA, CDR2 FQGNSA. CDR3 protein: CASRRKTGATYEQYF. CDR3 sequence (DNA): TGTGCCAGCAGACGGAAAACAGGGGCGACTTACGAGCAGTACTTC.

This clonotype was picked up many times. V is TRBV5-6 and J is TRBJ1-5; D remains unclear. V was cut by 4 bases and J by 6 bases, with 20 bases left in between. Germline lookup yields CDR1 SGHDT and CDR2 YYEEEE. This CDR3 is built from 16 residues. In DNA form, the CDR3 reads TGTGCCAGCAGCCCGGCCGGGAGCCCTGAGGGTCAGCCCCAGCATTTT. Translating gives CASSPAGSPEGQPQHF.

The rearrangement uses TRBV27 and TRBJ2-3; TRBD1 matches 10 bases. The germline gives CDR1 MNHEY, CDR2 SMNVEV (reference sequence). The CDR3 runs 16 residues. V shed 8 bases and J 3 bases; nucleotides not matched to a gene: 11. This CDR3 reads CASRKGDRGRTDTQYF. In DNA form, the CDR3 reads TGTGCCAGCCGGAAGGGTGACAGGGGGCGGACAGATACGCAGTATTTT.

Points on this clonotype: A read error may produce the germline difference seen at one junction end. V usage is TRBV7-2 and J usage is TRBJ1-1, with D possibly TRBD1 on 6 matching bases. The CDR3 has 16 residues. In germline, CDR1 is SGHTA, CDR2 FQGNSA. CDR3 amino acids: CASSRGPSDMNTEAFF. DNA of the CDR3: TGTGCCAGCAGCCGGGGGCCGAGCGATATGAACACGGAAGCTTTCTTT.

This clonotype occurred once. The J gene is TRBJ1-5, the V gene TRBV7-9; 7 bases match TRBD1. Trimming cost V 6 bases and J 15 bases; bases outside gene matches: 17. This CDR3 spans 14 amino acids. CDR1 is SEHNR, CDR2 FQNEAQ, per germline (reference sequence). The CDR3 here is CASSPRQGDQPLHF. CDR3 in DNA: TGTGCCAGCAGTCCTCGACAGGGAGATCAGCCCTTGCATTTT.

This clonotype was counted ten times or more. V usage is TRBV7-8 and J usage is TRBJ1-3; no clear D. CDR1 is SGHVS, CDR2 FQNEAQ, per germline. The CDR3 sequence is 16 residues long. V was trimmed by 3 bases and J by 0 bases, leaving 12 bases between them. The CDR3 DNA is TGTGCCAGCAGCTTTGAACGCCTACTCTCTGGAAACACCATATATTTT. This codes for CASSFERLLSGNTIYF.

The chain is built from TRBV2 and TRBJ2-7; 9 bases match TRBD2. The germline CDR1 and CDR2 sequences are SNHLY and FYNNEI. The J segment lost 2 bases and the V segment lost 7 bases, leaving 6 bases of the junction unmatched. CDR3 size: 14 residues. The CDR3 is CASTSSGSTYEQYF. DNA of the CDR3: TGTGCCAGCACCAGTAGCGGGAGTACCTACGAGCAGTACTTC.

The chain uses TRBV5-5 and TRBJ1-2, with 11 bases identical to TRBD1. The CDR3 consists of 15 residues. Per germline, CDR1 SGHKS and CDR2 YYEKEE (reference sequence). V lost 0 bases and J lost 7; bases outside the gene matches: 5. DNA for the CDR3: TGTGCCAGCAGCTTGGGACGGACAGGGGGCTTTGGCTACACCTTC. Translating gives CASSLGRTGGFGYTF.

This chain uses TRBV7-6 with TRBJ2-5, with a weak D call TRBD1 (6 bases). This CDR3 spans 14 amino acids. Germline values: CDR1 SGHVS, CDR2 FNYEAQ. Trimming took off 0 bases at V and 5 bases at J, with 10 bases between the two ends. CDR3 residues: CASSLARGTETQYF. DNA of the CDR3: TGTGCCAGCAGCTTAGCCAGGGGCACGGAGACCCAGTACTTC.

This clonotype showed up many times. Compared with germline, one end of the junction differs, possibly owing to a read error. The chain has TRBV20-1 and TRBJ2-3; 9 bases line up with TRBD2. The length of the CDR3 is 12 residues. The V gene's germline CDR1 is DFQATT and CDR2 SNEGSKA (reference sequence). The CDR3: CSARDRAGGNVF. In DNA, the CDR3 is TGCAGTGCTAGAGATAGAGCGGGGGGAAACGTCTTT.

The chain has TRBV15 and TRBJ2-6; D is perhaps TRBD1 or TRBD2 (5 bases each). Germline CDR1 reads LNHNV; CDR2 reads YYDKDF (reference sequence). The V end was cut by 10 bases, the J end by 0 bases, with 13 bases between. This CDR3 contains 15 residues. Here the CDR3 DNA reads TGTGCCAGCGACAGAGGGTCCTCTGGGGCCAACGTCCTGACTTTC. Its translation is CASDRGSSGANVLTF.